Each of the 8 T cell receptor beta chains below was sequenced from the same sample in a study of shared clonotypes between healthy human individuals. Produced via immunoSEQ multiplex PCR; TCRdb's table is partial and in-frame only. Here the sample spans approximately 340,000 clones, 73% being singletons. Sequences were obtained from memory CD4+ T cells sorted from blood. Subset meaning: CD45RA-negative fraction. Receptors originate from a man younger than 40 in good health.

The DNA of the CDR3 is TGCGCCAGCAGCCCCACACAGGGGGCGGACGAGCAGTACTTC. Protein sequence: CASSPTQGADEQYF. J is TRBJ2-7 and V is TRBV5-1, with 9 bases identical to TRBD1. The germline gives CDR1 SGHRS, CDR2 YFSETQ. V lost 4 bases to trimming and J lost 5 bases; unmatched junction nucleotides: 7. This CDR3 comprises 14 residues.

The chain recombines TRBV18 with TRBJ2-5; D not certain. Between the trimmed V and J ends, which lost 2 bases and 3 bases, there was a span of 7 bases. This CDR3 is built from 13 residues. CDR1 and CDR2 from the germline V gene are KGHSH and LQKENI. CDR3 amino acids: CASSPNRKETQYF. DNA of the CDR3: TGTGCCAGCTCACCAAATCGGAAAGAGACCCAGTACTTC.

The table lists this clone with a few counts. V usage is TRBV5-1 and J usage is TRBJ1-4; 10 positions agree with TRBD1. J gave up 8 bases and V 2 bases, and 6 bases lay outside the gene matches. This CDR3 has 15 amino acids. The germline V gene encodes CDR1 SGHRS and CDR2 YFSETQ. The CDR3: CASSLSRTGGEKLFF. CDR3 nucleotide sequence: TGCGCCAGCAGCTTATCTAGGACAGGGGGAGAAAAACTGTTTTTT.

This clone appeared a single time. The junction does not match germline at one end; this may be a read error. The V call is TRBV27, the J call TRBJ1-1, with no clear D. This CDR3 comprises 13 residues. Germline V lookup: CDR1 MNHEY, CDR2 SMNVEV (reference sequence). The CDR3 sequence: CVSSLRQNTEAFF. The CDR3 DNA reads TGTGTCAGCAGTTTACGGCAGAACACTGAAGCTTTCTTT.

The gene calls are TRBV13 and TRBJ2-3, with 8 bases aligning to TRBD1. The trim removed 0 bases at V and 4 bases at J, leaving 6 bases unmatched. This CDR3 contains 16 residues. Germline V gives CDR1 PRHDT, CDR2 FYEKMQ (reference sequence). CDR3 region: CASSLGDRVWADTQYF. Here the CDR3 DNA reads TGTGCCAGCAGCTTAGGGGACAGGGTTTGGGCAGATACGCAGTATTTT.

This clone has just a few counts. The chain carries TRBV28 and TRBJ1-2, with D hard to call. The V end lost 1 base, the J end lost 5 bases, and 11 bases lay between the germline ends. Germline loops: CDR1 MDHEN, CDR2 SYDVKM. This CDR3 comprises 14 residues. For the CDR3, the DNA is TGTGCCAGCAGTTTATACGCCGGGGAGTATGGCTACACCTTC. This encodes CASSLYAGEYGYTF.

The chain recombines TRBV7-2 with TRBJ1-1, with D unresolved. The CDR3 length is 16 residues. Deletions cut 4 bases from V and 5 bases from J, with 20 bases between. Germline V gene lookup returns CDR1 SGHTA and CDR2 FQGNSA. For the CDR3, the DNA is TGTGCCAGCAGCTCCCGGACCCGGAACTCGGTTACTGAAGCTTTCTTT. Translating it yields CASSSRTRNSVTEAFF. The full variable domain, in which reference TRBV7-2 and TRBJ1-1 provide the parts outside the CDR3, is GAGVSQSPSNKVTEKGKDVELRCDPISGHTALYWYRQSLGQGLEFLIYFQGNSAPDKSGLPSDRFSAERTGGSVSTLTIQRTQQEDSAVYLCASSSRTRNSVTEAFFGQGTRLTVV.

As for this clone: A much larger clone differs from this one at a single base, so this may be a read error. The J gene is TRBJ1-1, the V gene TRBV7-9, with unresolved D. V was pared by 1 base and J by 2 bases, with 5 bases between. The CDR3 is 13 residues long. The germline V gene encodes CDR1 SEHNR and CDR2 FQNEAQ (reference sequence). CDR3 amino acids: CASSLGHNTEAFF. CDR3 nucleotides: TGTGCCAGCAGCTTAGGACACAACACTGAAGCTTTCTTT. The full variable domain, with the rest looked up from reference TRBV7-9 and TRBJ1-1, is DTGVSQNPRHKITKRGQNVTFRCDPISEHNRLYWYRQTLGQGPEFLTYFQNEAQLEKSRLLSDRFSAERPKGSFSTLEIQRTEQGDSAMYLCASSLGHNTEAFFGQGTRLTVV.